This T cell receptor beta chain was identified in a study of T cell responses to AZD1222 COVID-19 vaccine. Assay: immunoSEQ multiplex PCR; the TCRdb copy retains only in-frame clones and omits some. The sample records 210,000 or so clones, about 93% being singletons. The table lists this clone with a count of one. Its antigen is not known. Regarding the study as a whole: Among AZD1222 vaccinees, only six were seropositive at baseline. Donors were mostly white British, more females; clonal diversity possibly underestimated. Rises in breadth and depth of Spike-specific TCRs came after two AZD1222 doses.

The ends lost 3 bases at V and 6 bases at J; junction bases unmatched: 13. The CDR3 is 16 residues long. Looked up from germline, CDR1 is KGHSH and CDR2 is LQKENI. The sequence derives from an adult in good health. The sample consisted of peripheral blood, taken on day 0 of MenACWY control vaccination. The chain combines TRBV18 with TRBJ1-1; 7 positions match TRBD1. The CDR3 reads CASSPRSPAGGAEAFF. The CDR3 DNA follows: TGTGCCAGCTCACCGAGATCTCCGGCAGGGGGTGCTGAAGCTTTCTTT.